This TCR beta chain originates from a study of T cell responses to AZD1222 COVID-19 vaccine. This CDR3 contains 13 residues. V was trimmed by 5 bases and J by 7 bases, leaving 15 bases between them. Germline V gives CDR1 SEHNR, CDR2 FQNEAQ (reference sequence). Worth noting for this clone: The antigen remains unidentified.

Study findings and constraints: Most donors were white British and more were female, and clonal diversity was possibly underestimated. Repertoires were sampled only after the peak T cell response. AZD1222 recipients seropositive at baseline numbered only five to seven. Distributed over spike, vaccine-associated CD4 TCRs predominated at 160-218 and 743-854.

Data came from immunoSEQ multiplex PCR; TCRdb stores just in-frame clones and leaves some out. The sample lists about 170,000 clones; 85% to 95% were seen once. The receptor comes from an adult in good health. The chain is built from TRBV7-9 and TRBJ2-7; D call uncertain. This material consisted of peripheral blood, taken on day 0 of AZD1222 vaccination. The CDR3 DNA reads as TGTGCCAGCAGCCCCCGCGATACCTGGGAGCAGTACTTC. Encoded protein: CASSPRDTWEQYF.